Sequencing of this TCR beta chain was carried out in a study of T-cell memory formation after mild COVID-19. Across the whole study: Clusters were largely donor specific.

General study findings and limits: Contracting clones localized mainly to CM and EM when CD4+ and mainly to EMRA when CD8+. Several responding clones turned up in pre-infection memory, indicating that cross-reactive memory may have taken part.

Constant-segment primers were used for 5'RACE, and the resulting TCR alpha and TCR beta cDNA libraries carried sample barcodes and UMIs. TCRdb called the 5' RACE reads again in MiXCR, with one record for every CDR3 protein. The sample consists of roughly 300,000 distinct CDR3 sequences, roughly 8.2% of them appearing once. The germline gives CDR1 SGHRS, CDR2 YFSETQ. V shed 6 bases and J shed 1 base, with 10 bases lying between them. The CDR3 contains 13 residues. As concerns this clonotype: What it binds is not known.

This clonotype was obtained from a man aged 18 to 29 who had mild COVID-19 (a few samples of this study predate the infection). Cell type and time point are not known. Sequencing was carried out using PBMCs or a T cell subset sorted from them (not recorded which). V and J are TRBV5-1 and TRBJ1-1, with unresolved D. The CDR3 DNA is TGCGCCAGCACCACAGCGGGGAACACTGAAGCTTTCTTT. It codes for CASTTAGNTEAFF.